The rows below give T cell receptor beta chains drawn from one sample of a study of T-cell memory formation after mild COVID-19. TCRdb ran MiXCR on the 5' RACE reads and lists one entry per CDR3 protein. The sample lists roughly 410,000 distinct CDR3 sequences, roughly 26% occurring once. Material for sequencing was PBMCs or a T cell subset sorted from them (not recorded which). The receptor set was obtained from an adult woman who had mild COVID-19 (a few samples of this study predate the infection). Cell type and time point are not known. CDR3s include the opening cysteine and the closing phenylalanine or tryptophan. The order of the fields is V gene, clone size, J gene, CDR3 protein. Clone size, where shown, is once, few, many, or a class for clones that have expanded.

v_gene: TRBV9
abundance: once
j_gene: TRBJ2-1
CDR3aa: CASSVVGSGIHNEQFF

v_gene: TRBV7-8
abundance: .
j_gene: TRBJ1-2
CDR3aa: CASSLVTGGMNGYTF

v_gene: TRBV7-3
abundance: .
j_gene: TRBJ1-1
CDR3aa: CASSLTVDRNTEAFF

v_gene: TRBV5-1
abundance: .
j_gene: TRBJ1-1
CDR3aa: CASSGWDMSTEAFF

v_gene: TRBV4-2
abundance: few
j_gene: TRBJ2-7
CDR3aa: CASSQDVSLWTSAAYEQYF

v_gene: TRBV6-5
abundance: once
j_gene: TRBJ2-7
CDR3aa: CASTGAVPPNEQYF

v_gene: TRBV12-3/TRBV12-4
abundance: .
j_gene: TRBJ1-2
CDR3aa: CASTTSGGYTF

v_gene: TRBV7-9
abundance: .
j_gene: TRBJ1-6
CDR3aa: CASSTPEDSPLHF

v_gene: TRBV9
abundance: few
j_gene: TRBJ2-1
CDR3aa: CASSTWGVPNEQFF

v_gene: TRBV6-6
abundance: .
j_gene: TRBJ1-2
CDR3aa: CASSDVYGYTF

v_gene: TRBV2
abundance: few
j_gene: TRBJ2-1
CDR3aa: CASTVRAAYNEQFF

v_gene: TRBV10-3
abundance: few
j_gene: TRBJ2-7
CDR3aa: CAISEGEEQYF

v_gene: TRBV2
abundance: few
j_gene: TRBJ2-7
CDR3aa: CASSENYEQYF

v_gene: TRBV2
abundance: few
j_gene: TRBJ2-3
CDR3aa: CANWGLAGVVDTQYF

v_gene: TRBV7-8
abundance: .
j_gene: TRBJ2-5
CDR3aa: CASSPTGGSQETQYF

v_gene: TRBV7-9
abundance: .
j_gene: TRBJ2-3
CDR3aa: CASSQLGQFTDTQYF

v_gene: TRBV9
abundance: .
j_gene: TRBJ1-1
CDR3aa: CASSVASGGKAFF

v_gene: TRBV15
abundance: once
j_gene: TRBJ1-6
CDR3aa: CATSRDNDRASPLHF

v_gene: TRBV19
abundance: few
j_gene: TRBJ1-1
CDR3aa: CASSLSGWTETEAFF

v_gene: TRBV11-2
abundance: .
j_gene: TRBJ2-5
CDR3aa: CASSRSRGWETQYF

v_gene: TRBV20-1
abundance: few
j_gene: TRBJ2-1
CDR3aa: CSASGRTGSSYNEQFF

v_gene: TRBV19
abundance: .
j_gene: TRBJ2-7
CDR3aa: CASSINSLSSYEQYF

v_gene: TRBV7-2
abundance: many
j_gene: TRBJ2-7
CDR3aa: CASSLAPWRGSYEQYF

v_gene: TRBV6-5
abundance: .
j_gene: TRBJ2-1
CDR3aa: CASRNPGDRFNEQFF

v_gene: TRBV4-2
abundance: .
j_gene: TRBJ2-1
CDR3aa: CASSQEGTSGIEQFF

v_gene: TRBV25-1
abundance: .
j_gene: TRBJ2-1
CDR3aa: CASTGGAGGYNERFF

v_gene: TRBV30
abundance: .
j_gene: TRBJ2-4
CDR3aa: CAFLRDKNIQYF

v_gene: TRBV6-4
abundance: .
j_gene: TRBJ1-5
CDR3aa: CASSDRGERGPQHF

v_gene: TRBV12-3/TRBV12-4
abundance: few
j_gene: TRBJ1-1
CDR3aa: CASSLDMTGANTEAFF

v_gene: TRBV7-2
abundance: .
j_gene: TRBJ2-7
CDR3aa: CASRRGAYEQYF

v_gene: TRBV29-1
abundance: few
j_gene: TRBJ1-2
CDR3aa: CSVGQGDYGYTF

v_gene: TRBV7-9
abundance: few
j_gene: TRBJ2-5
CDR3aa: CASSTGTGLWETQYF

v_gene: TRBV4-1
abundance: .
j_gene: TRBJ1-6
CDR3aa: CASSSIETGGEGSPLHF

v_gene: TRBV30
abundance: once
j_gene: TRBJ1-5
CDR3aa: CAWSVNWGTGNQPQHF

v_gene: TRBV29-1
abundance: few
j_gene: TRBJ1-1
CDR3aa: CSVEPTGFNTEAFF

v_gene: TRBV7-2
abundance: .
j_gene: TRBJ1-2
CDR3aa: CASSPTVYGYTF

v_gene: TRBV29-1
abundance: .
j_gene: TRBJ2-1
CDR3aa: CSVHVGLAFSEQFF

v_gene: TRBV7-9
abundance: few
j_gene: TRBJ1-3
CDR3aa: CASRSGDWNTIYF

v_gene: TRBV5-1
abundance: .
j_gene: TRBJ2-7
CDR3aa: CDSSLTGDGIHEQYF

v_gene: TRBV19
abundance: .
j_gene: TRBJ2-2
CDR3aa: CASSIDGTANTGELFF

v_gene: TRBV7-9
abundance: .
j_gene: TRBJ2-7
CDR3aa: CASSEGTAIEQYF

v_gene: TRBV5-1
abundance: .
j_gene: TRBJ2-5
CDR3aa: CASSPFGQGETQYF

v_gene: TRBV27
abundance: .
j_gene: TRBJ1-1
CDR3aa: CANTRGRETEAFF

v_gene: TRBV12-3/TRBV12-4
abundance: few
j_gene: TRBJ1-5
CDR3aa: CASSPWGRGSNQPQHF

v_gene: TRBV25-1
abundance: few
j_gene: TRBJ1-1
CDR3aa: CASSGPGQRGAGRAFF

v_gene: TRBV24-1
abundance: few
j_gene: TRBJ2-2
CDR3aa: CATSEVGADTGELFF

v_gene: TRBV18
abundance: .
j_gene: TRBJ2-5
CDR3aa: CASSLKEFQYF

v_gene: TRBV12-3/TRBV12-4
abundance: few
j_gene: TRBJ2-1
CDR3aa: CASSLLAGGPSNEQFF

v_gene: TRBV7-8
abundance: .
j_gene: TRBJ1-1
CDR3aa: CASSPSTGGETEAFF

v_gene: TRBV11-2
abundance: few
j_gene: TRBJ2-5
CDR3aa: CASSKMGTQYF

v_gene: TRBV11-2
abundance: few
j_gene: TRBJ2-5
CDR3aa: CASSYETQYF